This passage covers 18 T cell receptor beta chains from one sample sequenced in a study of T cells after yellow fever vaccination. In TCRdb, the 5' RACE reads were re-called with MiXCR into one record per CDR3 protein. There are 150,000 or so distinct CDR3 sequences in the sample; about 6.9% occur only once, and about 0.61% lies in the top ten. Sample: CD4+ T cells sorted from PBMCs, taken 10 days after the yellow fever booster vaccination. The receptor source for this set is a man aged 30 to 39 who received the YFV17D yellow fever vaccine.

This clonotype was observed many times. The chain is built from TRBV7-2 and TRBJ2-7, with D perhaps being TRBD1 or TRBD2 (6 bases each). Trimming took off 5 bases at V and 2 bases at J, with 13 bases between the two ends. This CDR3 is built from 14 residues. Germline CDR1 is SGHTA and CDR2 is FQGNSA. CDR3 region: CASSPRGATYEQYF. In DNA, the CDR3 is TGTGCCAGCAGCCCAAGGGGGGCCACCTACGAGCAGTACTTC. The full variable domain, its missing parts supplied by reference TRBV7-2 and TRBJ2-7, is GAGVSQSPSNKVTEKGKDVELRCDPISGHTALYWYRQSLGQGLEFLIYFQGNSAPDKSGLPSDRFSAERTGGSVSTLTIQRTQQEDSAVYLCASSPRGATYEQYFGPGTRLTVT.

Turning to this clonotype: A much larger clone sits a single nucleotide away, making a read error possible. V usage is TRBV20-1 and J usage is TRBJ2-3; TRBD2 agrees at 8 bases. There are 16 residues in the CDR3. Germline assignment: CDR1 DFQATT and CDR2 SNEGSKA (reference sequence). This CDR3 reads CNARDPQGLDTDTQYF. CDR3 coding DNA: TGCAATGCTAGAGACCCCCAGGGACTAGACACAGATACGCAGTATTTT.

The chain uses TRBV7-9 and TRBJ2-5; D is possibly TRBD2 (6 bases). The CDR3 length is 13 residues. Trimming pared 3 bases from V and 5 bases from J, leaving 10 bases between. Per the germline V gene, CDR1 is SEHNR and CDR2 is FQNEAQ (reference sequence). Here the CDR3 reads CASSFAGKETQYF. For the CDR3, the DNA is TGTGCCAGCAGCTTTGCGGGAAAGGAGACCCAGTACTTC.

The rearrangement uses TRBV7-9 and TRBJ2-7, with D maybe TRBD1 (5 bases). From germline, CDR1 is SEHNR and CDR2 FQNEAQ (reference sequence). The CDR3 spans 11 residues. The V end lost 7 bases, the J end lost 7 bases, and 11 bases lay between the germline ends. CDR3 amino acids: CASNERGEQYF. The CDR3 bases are TGTGCCAGCAACGAAAGGGGTGAGCAGTACTTC.

This clonotype has only a few counts. Here the CDR3 omits its conserved ending phenylalanine or tryptophan, so a read error is the likely source. Because the CDR3's place on the DNA is in doubt, the DNA is left out and the CDR3 is given as listed by TCRdb. The V and J genes are TRBV3-1 and TRBJ2-5; the table's D call, TRBD2, has no DNA check behind it. CDR1 and CDR2 (germline): LGHDT, YNNKEL (reference sequence). The CDR3 sequence runs 10 residues, both termini included. The CDR3 protein is CASSPKTSGY.

Only one count was recorded for this clonotype. A much larger clone differs by one base, so this may be a read error. Likely a read error: the CDR3 ends without its conserved phenylalanine or tryptophan. The chain is built from TRBV27 and TRBJ2-3; D is possibly TRBD1 (6 bases). The CDR3 has 16 amino acids. From germline, CDR1 is MNHEY and CDR2 SMNVEV (reference sequence). V lost 6 bases, J lost 0 bases, and 16 bases lay in between. CDR3 DNA: TGTGCCAGCAGCCGCCCAGGGGAAAGTAGCACAGATACGCAGTATTTA. This sequence encodes CASSRPGESSTDTQYL.

This clonotype was detected many times. J is TRBJ2-3 and V is TRBV18; D uncertain. The CDR3 consists of 14 residues. Trimming took 3 bases from V and 0 from J, leaving 7 bases between them. Germline V gene data show CDR1 as KGHSH and CDR2 as LQKENI. CDR3 sequence reads: CASSPLFSTDTQYF. DNA of the CDR3: TGTGCCAGCTCACCGCTTTTTAGCACAGATACGCAGTATTTT.

The table lists this clonotype with many counts. The rearrangement links TRBV6-2 or TRBV6-3 to TRBJ2-6, with a possible D match to TRBD2 (5 bases). With 5 bases removed from V and 2 bases from J, the gap between germline ends came to 13 bases. CDR3 length: 16 amino acids. Germline V gene data show CDR1 as MNHEY and CDR2 as SVGEGT. The CDR3 region is CASSPGVYAGANVLTF. CDR3 DNA: TGTGCCAGCAGTCCCGGGGTCTACGCTGGGGCCAACGTCCTGACTTTC.

This clonotype was found many times. The chain couples TRBV6-4 to TRBJ2-1, with 10 bases matching TRBD1. Germline lookup yields CDR1 MRHNA and CDR2 SNTAGT. V lost 3 bases and J lost 10; bases outside the gene matches: 6. The CDR3 totals 14 residues. CDR3 region: CASSENQGQGEQFF. For the CDR3, the DNA is TGTGCCAGCAGTGAAAACCAGGGACAGGGGGAGCAGTTCTTC.

This clonotype came up many times. The chain joins TRBV7-9 to TRBJ2-3; 9 bases agree with TRBD1. V dropped 6 bases and J dropped 0; count of bases not matched to a gene: 4. Germline CDR1 and CDR2: SEHNR and FQNEAQ (reference sequence). This CDR3 region has 15 residues. The CDR3 loop is CASRPTGGSTDTQYF. CDR3 in DNA: TGTGCCAGCAGACCGACAGGGGGGAGCACAGATACGCAGTATTTT.

This clonotype was seen at least ten times. V usage is TRBV29-1 and J usage is TRBJ2-1; TRBD2 matches at 7 bases. The CDR3 is 12 amino acids. CDR1 is SQVTM and CDR2 is ANQGSEA in the germline V gene. The V and J ends lost 4 bases and 9 bases, in that order; junction bases with no gene match: 6. Here the CDR3 reads CSVGGGESEQFF. The CDR3, as DNA: TGCAGCGTTGGGGGAGGGGAGAGTGAGCAGTTCTTC.

This clonotype was recorded many times. The rearrangement links TRBV5-1 to TRBJ2-1; D remains ambiguous. V was trimmed by 2 bases and J by 1 base, leaving 10 bases between them. Germline V gives CDR1 SGHRS, CDR2 YFSETQ. The length of the CDR3 is 15 residues. The CDR3 region has the DNA TGCGCCAGCAGCTTCGCTCCTGGGTCCTACAATGAGCAGTTCTTC. Encoded protein: CASSFAPGSYNEQFF. Drawing the rest from reference TRBV5-1 and TRBJ2-1, the complete variable domain is KAGVTQTPRYLIKTRGQQVTLSCSPISGHRSVSWYQQTPGQGLQFLFEYFSETQRNKGNFPGRFSGRQFSNSRSEMNVSTLELGDSALYLCASSFAPGSYNEQFFGPGTRLTVL.

This clonotype occurred many times. This chain uses TRBV20-1 with TRBJ2-1; 15 positions match TRBD2. There are 15 residues in the CDR3. Unmatched junction bases numbered 4, after V lost 3 bases and J lost 7 bases. Germline V gives CDR1 DFQATT, CDR2 SNEGSKA (reference sequence). The CDR3 protein is CSASTGTSGGNEQFF. CDR3 DNA: TGCAGTGCTAGTACGGGGACTAGCGGGGGGAATGAGCAGTTCTTC.

This chain joins TRBV7-9 and TRBJ2-1; 9 bases are shared with TRBD1. Trimming at V came to 5 bases and at J to 7 bases, leaving 9 bases not matched to a gene. Germline-derived CDR1 and CDR2 are SEHNR and FQNEAQ (reference sequence). CDR3 length: 15 residues. The CDR3: CASSPVGTGNNEQFF. CDR3 nucleotide sequence: TGTGCCAGCAGCCCGGTTGGGACAGGGAATAATGAGCAGTTCTTC. The variable domain in full, completed from reference TRBV7-9 and TRBJ2-1, reads DTGVSQNPRHKITKRGQNVTFRCDPISEHNRLYWYRQTLGQGPEFLTYFQNEAQLEKSRLLSDRFSAERPKGSFSTLEIQRTEQGDSAMYLCASSPVGTGNNEQFFGPGTRLTVL.

As to this clonotype: This sequence may be a read error, since a much larger clone differs from it by one base. The chain carries TRBV27 and TRBJ1-4; D gene ambiguous. The germline CDR1 and CDR2 sequences are MNHEY and SMNVEV (reference sequence). The germline V and J ends were trimmed by 2 bases and 1 base, with 11 bases remaining between them. This CDR3 is 16 amino acids long. DNA of the CDR3: TGTGCCAGCAGTTTAAAATCCCTCGGAACTAATGAAAAACTGTTTTTT. As protein: CASSLKSLGTNEKLFF.

This clonotype was observed many times. The gene calls are TRBV5-1 and TRBJ2-2; D might be TRBD2 (6 bases). CDR3 length: 15 residues. V dropped 2 bases and J dropped 4 bases, with 12 bases sitting between them. The germline CDR1 and CDR2 sequences are SGHRS and YFSETQ. DNA for the CDR3: TGCGCCAGCAGCTTATCGGGGGATCGCACCGGGGAGCTGTTTTTT. Residues: CASSLSGDRTGELFF.

This clonotype was recorded a few times. V usage is TRBV6-5 and J usage is TRBJ2-7; 8 bases match TRBD1. Trimming at V came to 4 bases and at J to 5 bases, leaving 7 bases not matched to a gene. CDR3 length: 14 amino acids. CDR1 and CDR2 from the germline V gene are MNHEY and SVGAGI. The CDR3 nucleotides are TGTGCCAGCAGTTTCCGACAGGGGAGGAACGAGCAGTACTTC. Its translation is CASSFRQGRNEQYF.

This clonotype was counted at least ten times. This chain links TRBV12-3 or TRBV12-4 with TRBJ2-2; D is ambiguous. The V and J ends lost 2 bases and 8 bases respectively, with 6 bases between them. The CDR3 consists of 12 residues. The CDR3 sequence: CASSLWAGELFF. CDR3 nucleotides: TGTGCCAGCAGTTTATGGGCAGGGGAGCTGTTTTTT.